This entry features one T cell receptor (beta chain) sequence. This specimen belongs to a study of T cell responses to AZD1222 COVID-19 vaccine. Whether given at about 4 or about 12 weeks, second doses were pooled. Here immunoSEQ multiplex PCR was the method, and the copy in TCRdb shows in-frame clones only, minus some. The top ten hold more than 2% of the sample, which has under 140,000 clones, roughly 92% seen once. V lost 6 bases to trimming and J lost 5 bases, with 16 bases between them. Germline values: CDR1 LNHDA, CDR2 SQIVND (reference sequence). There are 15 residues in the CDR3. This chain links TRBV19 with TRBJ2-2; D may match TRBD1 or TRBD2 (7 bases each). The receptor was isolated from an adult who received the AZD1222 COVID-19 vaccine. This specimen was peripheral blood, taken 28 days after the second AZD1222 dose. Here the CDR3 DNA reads TGTGCCAGTAGATTACCCAGGGGGGGGACCGGGGAGCTGTTTTTT. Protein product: CASRLPRGGTGELFF.